The present TCR beta chain was sequenced within a study of blood T cell repertoires in COVID-19. Study-level information: Donors in the United States, Italy and Spain gave samples during acute or convalescent COVID-19.

Adults between roughly 18 and 100 years of age took part from some 25 US areas. Cohorts were based on clinical histories the participants reported. V was trimmed by 2 bases and J by 1 base, leaving 4 bases between them. This CDR3 is built from 13 residues. Authors' methods: Reference gene primer amplification gave nucleated cell count estimates. Method: immunoSEQ multiplex PCR; TCRdb's copy keeps in-frame clones and lacks some. V, J and clone size are taken as reported in that table, and D and trimming were inferred from the DNA itself. The table includes more than 110,000 clones, roughly 80% detected once.

The receptor was derived from a woman under 30 who had been exposed to COVID-19. This chain uses TRBV12-3 or TRBV12-4 with TRBJ2-3; D not resolved. Material for sequencing was PBMCs or T cells enriched from blood (not recorded which). CDR3 DNA sequence: TGTGCCAGCAGTTTACCAGGCACAGATACGCAGTATTTT. Amino acid sequence: CASSLPGTDTQYF.